Sequencing of this T cell receptor beta chain was carried out in a study of T cell responses to AZD1222 COVID-19 vaccine. Notes on the study in general: Mostly white British, mostly female donors; authors suggested clonal diversity may be underestimated.

Method: immunoSEQ multiplex PCR; TCRdb's copy keeps in-frame clones and lacks some. This sample carries roughly 120,000 clones, about 80% of them seen once, and the ten largest clones take about 9.5%. A word on this clone: No antigen is known for it.

This CDR3 region has 16 residues. V was clipped by 5 bases and J by 4 bases; unmatched bases: 13. Per germline, CDR1 MDHEN and CDR2 SYDVKM. This chain uses TRBV28 with TRBJ1-1, with 7 bases aligning to TRBD1. This sample comprised peripheral blood, obtained on day 0 of AZD1222 vaccination. This receptor was identified in an adult in good health. CDR3 in DNA: TGTGCCAGCAGTACCAACAGGGGTCCCCGTGGCACTGAAGCTTTCTTT. It codes for CASSTNRGPRGTEAFF.